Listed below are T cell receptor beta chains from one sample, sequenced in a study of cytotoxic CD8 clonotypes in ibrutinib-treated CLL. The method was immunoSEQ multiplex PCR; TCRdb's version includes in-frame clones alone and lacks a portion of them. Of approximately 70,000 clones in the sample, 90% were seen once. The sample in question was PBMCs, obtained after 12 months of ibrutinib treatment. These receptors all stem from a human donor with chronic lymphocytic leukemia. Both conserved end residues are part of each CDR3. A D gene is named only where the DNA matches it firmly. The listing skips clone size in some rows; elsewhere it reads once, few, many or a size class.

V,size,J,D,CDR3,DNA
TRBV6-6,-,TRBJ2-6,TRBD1,CASGGQGTGGANVLTF,TGTGCCAGCGGGGGACAGGGGACGGGAGGGGCCAACGTCCTGACTTTC
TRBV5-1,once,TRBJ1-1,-,CASSAEGQSWAEAFF,TGCGCCAGCAGCGCGGAGGGACAATCATGGGCTGAAGCTTTCTTT
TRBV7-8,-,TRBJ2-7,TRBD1,CASSPGGVYEQYF,TGTGCCAGCAGCCCAGGGGGCGTCTACGAGCAGTACTTC
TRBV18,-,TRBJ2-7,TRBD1,CASSPPDRTYEQYF,TGTGCCAGCTCACCACCGGACAGGACTTACGAGCAGTACTTC
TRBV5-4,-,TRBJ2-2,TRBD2,CASSLDPTSGTGELFF,TGTGCCAGCAGCTTGGACCCTACTAGCGGCACCGGGGAGCTGTTTTTT
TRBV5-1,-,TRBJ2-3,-,CASSLSPSDTQYF,TGCGCCAGCAGCTTAAGTCCGTCAGATACGCAGTATTTT
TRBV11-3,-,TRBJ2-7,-,CASRAAGEQYF,TGTGCCAGCAGGGCCGCAGGGGAGCAGTACTTC
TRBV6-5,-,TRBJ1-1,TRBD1,CASSYGTGQAFF,TGTGCCAGCAGTTACGGGACAGGACAAGCTTTCTTT
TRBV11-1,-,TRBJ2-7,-,CASSLGSNYEQYF,TGTGCCAGCAGCTTGGGCTCTAACTACGAGCAGTACTTC
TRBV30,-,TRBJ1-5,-,CAWSVRAGNQPQHF,TGTGCCTGGAGTGTACGGGCTGGGAATCAGCCCCAGCATTTT